This T cell receptor beta chain was identified during a study of T-cell reconstitution after alpha-beta-depleted transplantation in children listed by TCRdb under 2016. Context from the whole study: Using TCR repertoire profiling, the study quantitatively followed how T-cell immune reconstitution unfolded in children after TCRalphabeta/CD19-depleted allogeneic hematopoietic cell transplantation.

As for this clonotype: It has no known antigen specificity. Per-nucleotide qualities are absent, and no much larger clonotype sits a single base away.

For CDR1 and CDR2, the germline V gene (reference sequence) lists DFQATT and SNEGSKA. The CDR3, from cysteine to phenylalanine, totals 15 residues. Left in the record is the CDR3 DNA by itself, 45 bases read in frame from the first base. V and J are trimmed by 5 bases and 0 bases, and the gene matches miss 7 bases of the junction. The protocol used for the library was PCR. Data came from an Illumina HiSeq 2500. Molecular barcoding was employed in the preparation of TCR libraries, with unique molecular identifiers being used to normalize TCRbeta repertoire quantification. TCRdb redid the processing of the public reads, applying fastp at Q25 and MiXCR, and retained in-frame beta chains. Identical CDR3 protein sequences are pooled into one entry, listed with their most common genes and DNA. The sample profile shows hundreds of thousands of distinct CDR3 sequences; roughly 17% of them were found once. Around 0.96% of the sample goes to the ten largest clones.

This sample comprised PBMCs from the stem cell graft donor, obtained from the stem cell graft. The TCR was taken from a human donor who donated a stem cell graft to a child with acute myeloid leukemia. Here the chain combines TRBV20-1 and TRBJ1-5; 7 central bases correspond to TRBD1. At the DNA level, the sequence is TGCAGTGCTTCTTGGGACAGCTATAGCAATCAGCCCCAGCATTTT. This is translated as CSASWDSYSNQPQHF.